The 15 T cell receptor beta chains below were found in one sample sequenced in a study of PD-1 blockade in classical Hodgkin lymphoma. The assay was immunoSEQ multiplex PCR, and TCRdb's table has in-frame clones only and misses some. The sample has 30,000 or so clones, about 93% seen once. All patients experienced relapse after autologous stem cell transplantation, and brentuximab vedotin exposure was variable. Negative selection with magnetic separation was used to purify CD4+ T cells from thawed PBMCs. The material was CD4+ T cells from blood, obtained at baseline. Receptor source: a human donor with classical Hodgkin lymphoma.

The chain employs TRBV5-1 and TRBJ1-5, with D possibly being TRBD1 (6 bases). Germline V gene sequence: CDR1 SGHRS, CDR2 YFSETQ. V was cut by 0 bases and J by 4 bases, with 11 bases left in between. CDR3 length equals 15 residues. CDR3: CASSLDTGWNQPQHF. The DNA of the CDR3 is TGCGCCAGCAGCTTGGATACAGGGTGGAATCAGCCCCAGCATTTT. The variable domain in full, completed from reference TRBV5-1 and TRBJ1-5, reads KAGVTQTPRYLIKTRGQQVTLSCSPISGHRSVSWYQQTPGQGLQFLFEYFSETQRNKGNFPGRFSGRQFSNSRSEMNVSTLELGDSALYLCASSLDTGWNQPQHFGDGTRLSIL.

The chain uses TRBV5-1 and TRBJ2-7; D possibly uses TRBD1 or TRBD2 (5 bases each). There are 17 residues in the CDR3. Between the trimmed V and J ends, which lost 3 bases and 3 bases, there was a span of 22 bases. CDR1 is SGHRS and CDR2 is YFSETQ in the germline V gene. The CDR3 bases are TGCGCCAGCAGCTCTAGTCAGGGAGTCTCGGGTTTCTACGAGCAGTACTTC. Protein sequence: CASSSSQGVSGFYEQYF. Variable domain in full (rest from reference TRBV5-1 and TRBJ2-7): KAGVTQTPRYLIKTRGQQVTLSCSPISGHRSVSWYQQTPGQGLQFLFEYFSETQRNKGNFPGRFSGRQFSNSRSEMNVSTLELGDSALYLCASSSSQGVSGFYEQYFGPGTRLTVT.

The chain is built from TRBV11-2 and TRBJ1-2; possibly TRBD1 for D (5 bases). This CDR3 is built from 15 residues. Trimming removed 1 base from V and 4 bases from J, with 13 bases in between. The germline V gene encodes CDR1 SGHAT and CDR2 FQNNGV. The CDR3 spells CASSLVSGGVYGYTF. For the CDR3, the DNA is TGTGCCAGCAGCTTAGTCTCGGGGGGGGTCTATGGCTACACCTTC.

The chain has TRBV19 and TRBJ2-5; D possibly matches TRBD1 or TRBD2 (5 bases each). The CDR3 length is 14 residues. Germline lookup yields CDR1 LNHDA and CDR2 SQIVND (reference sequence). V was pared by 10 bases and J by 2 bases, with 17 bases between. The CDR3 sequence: CATSNRDGQETQYF. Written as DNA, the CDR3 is TGTGCCACCAGTAATCGGGACGGTCAAGAGACCCAGTACTTC. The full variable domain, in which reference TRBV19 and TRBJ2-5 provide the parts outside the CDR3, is DGGITQSPKYLFRKEGQNVTLSCEQNLNHDAMYWYRQDPGQGLRLIYYSQIVNDFQKGDIAEGYSVSREKKESFPLTVTSAQKNPTAFYLCATSNRDGQETQYFGPGTRLLVL.

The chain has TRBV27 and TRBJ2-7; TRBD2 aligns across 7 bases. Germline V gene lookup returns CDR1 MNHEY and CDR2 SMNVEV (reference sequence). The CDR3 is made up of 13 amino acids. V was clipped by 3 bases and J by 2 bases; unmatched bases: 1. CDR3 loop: CASSFAGAYEQYF. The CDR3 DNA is TGTGCCAGCAGTTTCGCGGGAGCCTACGAGCAGTACTTC.

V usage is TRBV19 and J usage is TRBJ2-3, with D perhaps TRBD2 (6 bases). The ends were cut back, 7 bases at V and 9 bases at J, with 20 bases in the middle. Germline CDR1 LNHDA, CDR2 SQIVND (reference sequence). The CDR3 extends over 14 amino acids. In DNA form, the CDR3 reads TGTGCCAGTATGGCGGGAAGTATGGCCGTCACGCAGTATTTT. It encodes CASMAGSMAVTQYF. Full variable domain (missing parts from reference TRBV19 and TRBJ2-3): DGGITQSPKYLFRKEGQNVTLSCEQNLNHDAMYWYRQDPGQGLRLIYYSQIVNDFQKGDIAEGYSVSREKKESFPLTVTSAQKNPTAFYLCASMAGSMAVTQYFGPGTRLTVL.

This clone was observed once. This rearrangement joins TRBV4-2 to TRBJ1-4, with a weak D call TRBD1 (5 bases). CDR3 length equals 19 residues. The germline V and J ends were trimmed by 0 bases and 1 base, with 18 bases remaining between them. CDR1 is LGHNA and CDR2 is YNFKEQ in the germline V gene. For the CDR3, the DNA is TGTGCCAGCAGCCAAGAGGTTCTCGGGGGGATTGTAACTAATGAAAAACTGTTTTTT. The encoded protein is CASSQEVLGGIVTNEKLFF.

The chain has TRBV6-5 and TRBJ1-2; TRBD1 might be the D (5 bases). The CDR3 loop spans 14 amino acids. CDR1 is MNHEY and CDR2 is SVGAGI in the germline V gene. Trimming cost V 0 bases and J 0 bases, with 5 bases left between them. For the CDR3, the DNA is TGTGCCAGCAGTTACTCGGACACTAACTATGGCTACACCTTC. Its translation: CASSYSDTNYGYTF.

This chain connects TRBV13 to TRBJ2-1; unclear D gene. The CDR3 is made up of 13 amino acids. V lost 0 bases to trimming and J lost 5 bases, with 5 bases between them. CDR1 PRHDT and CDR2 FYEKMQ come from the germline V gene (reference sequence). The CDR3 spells CASSLGAHNEQFF. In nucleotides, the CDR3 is TGTGCCAGCAGCTTAGGTGCGCACAATGAGCAGTTCTTC. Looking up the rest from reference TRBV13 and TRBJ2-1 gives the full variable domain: AAGVIQSPRHLIKEKRETATLKCYPIPRHDTVYWYQQGPGQDPQFLISFYEKMQSDKGSIPDRFSAQQFSDYHSELNMSSLELGDSALYFCASSLGAHNEQFFGPGTRLTVL.

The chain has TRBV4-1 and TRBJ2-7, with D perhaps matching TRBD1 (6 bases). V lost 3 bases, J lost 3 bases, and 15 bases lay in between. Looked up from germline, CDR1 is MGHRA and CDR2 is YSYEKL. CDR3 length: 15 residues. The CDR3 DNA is TGCGCCAGCAGCCACAGGGGTAGGGTTAGCTACGAGCAGTACTTC. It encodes CASSHRGRVSYEQYF.

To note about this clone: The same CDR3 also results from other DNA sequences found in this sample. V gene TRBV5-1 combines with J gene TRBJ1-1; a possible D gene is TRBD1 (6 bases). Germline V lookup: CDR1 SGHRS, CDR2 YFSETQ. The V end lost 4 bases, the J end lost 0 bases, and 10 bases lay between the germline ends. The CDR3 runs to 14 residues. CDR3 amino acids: CASSLDSLNTEAFF. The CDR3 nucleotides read TGCGCCAGCAGCCTGGACAGCCTGAACACTGAAGCTTTCTTT.

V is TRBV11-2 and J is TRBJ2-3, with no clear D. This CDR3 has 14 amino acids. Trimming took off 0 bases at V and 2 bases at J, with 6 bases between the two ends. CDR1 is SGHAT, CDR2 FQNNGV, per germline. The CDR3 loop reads CASSLDGYTDTQYF. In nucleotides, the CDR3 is TGTGCCAGCAGCTTAGATGGGTACACAGATACGCAGTATTTT.

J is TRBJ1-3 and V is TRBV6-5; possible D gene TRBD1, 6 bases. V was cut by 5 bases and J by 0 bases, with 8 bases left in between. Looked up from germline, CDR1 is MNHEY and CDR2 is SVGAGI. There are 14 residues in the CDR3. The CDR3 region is CASSVTGSGNTIYF. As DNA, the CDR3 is TGTGCCAGCAGTGTGACAGGCTCTGGAAACACCATATATTTT.

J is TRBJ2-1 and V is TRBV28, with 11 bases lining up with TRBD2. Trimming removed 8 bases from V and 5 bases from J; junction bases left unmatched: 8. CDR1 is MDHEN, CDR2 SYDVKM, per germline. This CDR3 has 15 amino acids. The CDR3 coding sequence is TGTGCCAGCTCCCATGTGACTAGCGGGAACAATGAGCAGTTCTTC. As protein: CASSHVTSGNNEQFF. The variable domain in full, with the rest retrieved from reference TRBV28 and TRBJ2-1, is DVKVTQSSRYLVKRTGEKVFLECVQDMDHENMFWYRQDPGLGLRLIYFSYDVKMKEKGDIPEGYSVSREKKERFSLILESASTNQTSMYLCASSHVTSGNNEQFFGPGTRLTVL.

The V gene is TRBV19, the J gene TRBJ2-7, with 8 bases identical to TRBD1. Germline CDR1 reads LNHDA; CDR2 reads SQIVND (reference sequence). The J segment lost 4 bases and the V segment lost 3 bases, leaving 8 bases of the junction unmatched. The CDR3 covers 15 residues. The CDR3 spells CASSIGQGVGYEQYF. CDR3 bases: TGTGCCAGTAGTATCGGACAGGGCGTCGGGTACGAGCAGTACTTC.